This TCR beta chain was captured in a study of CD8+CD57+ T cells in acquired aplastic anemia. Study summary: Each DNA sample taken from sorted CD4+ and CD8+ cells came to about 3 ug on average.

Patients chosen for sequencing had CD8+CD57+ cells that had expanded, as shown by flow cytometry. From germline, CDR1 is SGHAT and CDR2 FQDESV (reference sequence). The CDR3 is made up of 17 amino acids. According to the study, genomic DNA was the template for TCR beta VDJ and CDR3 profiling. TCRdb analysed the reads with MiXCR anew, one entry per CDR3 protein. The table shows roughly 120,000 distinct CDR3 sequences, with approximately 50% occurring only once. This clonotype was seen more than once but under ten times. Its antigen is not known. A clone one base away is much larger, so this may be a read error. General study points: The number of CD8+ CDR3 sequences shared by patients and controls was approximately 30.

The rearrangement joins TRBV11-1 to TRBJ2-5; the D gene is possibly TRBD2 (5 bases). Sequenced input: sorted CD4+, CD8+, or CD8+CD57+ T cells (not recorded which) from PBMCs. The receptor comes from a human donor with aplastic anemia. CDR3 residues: CASSLEVELAVEESQYF. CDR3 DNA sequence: TGTGCCAGCAGCTTAGAGGTAGAGCTAGCCGTAGAAGAGAGCCAGTACTTC.